Below, one T cell receptor beta chain is given with its context. As yet, its antigen is unknown. The sample originates from a study of T cells in localized non-small cell lung cancer. General study findings and limits: Adjacent lung tissue had a median roughly 62 of the top 100 clones found in the tumor. Greater blood T cell density accompanied longer overall survival.

Method: immunoSEQ multiplex PCR; TCRdb's copy keeps in-frame clones and lacks some. The profile shows some 64,000 clones, approximately 80% of them singletons. Trimming removed 5 bases from V and 8 bases from J, with 18 bases in between. The CDR3 is 15 amino acids. CDR1 is SGHAT, CDR2 FQNNGV, per germline. This receptor was identified in a man aged 40 to 69 with stage II lung adenocarcinoma. The sample in question was PBMCs, obtained before any cancer treatment. The chain employs TRBV11-2 and TRBJ1-4; possible D gene TRBD1, 5 bases. The CDR3 DNA is TGTGCCAGCAGCCCAGACATCAGGGAACAGGAAAAACTGTTTTTT. Its protein is CASSPDIREQEKLFF.